Each of the 10 T cell receptor beta chains below was sequenced from the same sample in a study of regulatory T cells in long-lasting Graves disease. The time point: newly diagnosed GD, antithyroid drugs for less than 3 months. PBMC-extracted RNA yielded the TCR library. Libraries of TCR beta came from iRepertoire HTBI primers plus Arm-PCR of CDR3 regions. From the multiplex PCR reads, TCRdb called clonotypes with MiXCR, one entry per CDR3 protein. The sample contains 410,000 or so distinct CDR3 sequences, about 16% of which appear only once. The same sample was also studied in work on T cells in Graves' hyperthyroidism and ophthalmopathy.

Sequencing was performed on peripheral blood mononuclear cells (PBMCs), taken at new diagnosis, from a patient treated with antithyroid drugs. The receptors come from a young woman with Graves disease.

The table lists this clonotype with many counts. CDR3 protein: CASSLGRPTYEQYF. The CDR3 nucleotides read TGCGCCAGCAGCTTGGGGAGGCCCACCTACGAGCAGTACTTC. The chain combines TRBV5-1 with TRBJ2-7; maybe TRBD2 (5 bases). This CDR3 is 14 amino acids long. V was shortened by 0 bases and J by 2 bases, with 9 bases between the two germline ends. In germline, CDR1 is SGHRS, CDR2 YFSETQ.

This clonotype came up many times. This chain uses TRBV3-1 with TRBJ2-1; D unresolved. V lost 1 base and J lost 4, with 8 bases in between. The germline V gene encodes CDR1 LGHDT and CDR2 YNNKEL (reference sequence). This CDR3 has 14 amino acids. The CDR3 here is CASSQGLGYNEQFF. The CDR3 region has the DNA TGTGCCAGCAGCCAAGGATTAGGGTACAATGAGCAGTTCTTC.

Only a few counts were recorded for this clonotype. The rearrangement links TRBV6-1 to TRBJ2-1; 11 positions match TRBD2. CDR3 length equals 15 residues. Germline values: CDR1 MNHNS, CDR2 SASEGT. V gave up 7 bases and J gave up 3 bases; unmatched junction bases: 5. In nucleotides, the CDR3 is TGTGCCAGCAAAGGGACTAGCGGACACTACAATGAGCAGTTCTTC. This translates into CASKGTSGHYNEQFF.

This clonotype was seen more than once but under ten times. The rearrangement uses TRBV18 and TRBJ2-2, with D tentatively TRBD2 (6 bases). This CDR3 is 15 amino acids long. The V and J ends lost 3 bases and 2 bases respectively, with 10 bases between them. The germline CDR1 and CDR2 sequences are KGHSH and LQKENI. CDR3 bases: TGTGCCAGCTCACCTTGGGACTCCAACACCGGGGAGCTGTTTTTT. As protein: CASSPWDSNTGELFF.

This clonotype came up many times. The V and J genes are TRBV18 and TRBJ2-7; D is undetermined. V was clipped by 3 bases and J by 7 bases, with 7 bases between them. The V gene's germline CDR1 is KGHSH and CDR2 LQKENI. This CDR3 contains 11 residues. DNA for the CDR3: TGTGCCAGCTCACCTCGGAAAGAGCAGTACTTC. The encoded protein is CASSPRKEQYF. Full variable domain (remainder filled in from reference TRBV18 and TRBJ2-7): NAGVMQNPRHLVRRRGQEARLRCSPMKGHSHVYWYRQLPEEGLKFMVYLQKENIIDESGMPKERFSAEFPKEGPSILRIQQVVRGDSAAYFCASSPRKEQYFGPGTRLTVT.

This clonotype was found a few times. The genes are TRBV5-1 and TRBJ1-3, with D possibly TRBD1 on 5 matching bases. This CDR3 is 14 amino acids long. Germline V gives CDR1 SGHRS, CDR2 YFSETQ. The germline V and J ends were trimmed by 4 bases and 0 bases, with 8 bases remaining between them. The CDR3 region is CASSADSSGNTIYF. CDR3 sequence (DNA): TGCGCCAGCAGCGCTGACAGCTCTGGAAACACCATATATTTT. Full variable domain (rest looked up from reference TRBV5-1 and TRBJ1-3): KAGVTQTPRYLIKTRGQQVTLSCSPISGHRSVSWYQQTPGQGLQFLFEYFSETQRNKGNFPGRFSGRQFSNSRSEMNVSTLELGDSALYLCASSADSSGNTIYFGEGSWLTVV.

This clonotype was found a few times. CDR3 sequence (DNA): TGTGCCAGCAGCGTAGTAGGGTCCGCAGATACGCAGTATTTT. It codes for CASSVVGSADTQYF. This chain links TRBV9 with TRBJ2-3; D is unresolved. V dropped 0 bases and J dropped 4 bases, with 9 bases sitting between them. Per germline, CDR1 SGDLS and CDR2 YYNGEE. This CDR3 contains 14 residues. Variable domain in full (rest from reference TRBV9 and TRBJ2-3): DSGVTQTPKHLITATGQRVTLRCSPRSGDLSVYWYQQSLDQGLQFLIQYYNGEERAKGNILERFSAQQFPDLHSELNLSSLELGDSALYFCASSVVGSADTQYFGPGTRLTVL.

As for this clonotype: This could be a read error, since a much larger clone is one nucleotide away. The CDR3 loop reads CASSKTAHEQLF. The CDR3 DNA is TGTGCCAGCAGCAAAACAGCGCATGAGCAGCTCTTC. The chain couples TRBV3-1 to TRBJ2-4; D is undetermined. The germline V gene has CDR1 LGHDT and CDR2 YNNKEL (reference sequence). The CDR3 length is 12 residues.

This clonotype has at least ten counts. This chain uses TRBV5-5 with TRBJ2-1; perhaps D is TRBD1 or TRBD2 (5 bases each). Trimming shortened V by 3 bases and J by 15 bases, and 16 bases separated the two germline ends. The CDR3 consists of 12 residues. Germline CDR1 is SGHKS and CDR2 is YYEKEE (reference sequence). DNA of the CDR3: TGTGCCAGCAGCTCCGATTTCGGGGACGTGTTCTTC. Translating it yields CASSSDFGDVFF.

This clonotype has only a few counts. CDR3 DNA: TGTGCCAGCAGCGAGGGACGGGGGAGCACAGATACGCAGTATTTT. Amino acid sequence: CASSEGRGSTDTQYF. The V gene is TRBV5-4, the J gene TRBJ2-3; a weak D match, TRBD2 (6 bases). The germline V and J ends were trimmed by 4 bases and 0 bases, with 12 bases remaining between them. The CDR3 sequence is 15 residues long. Germline CDR1 and CDR2: SGHNT and YYREEE (reference sequence). The full variable domain, completed using reference TRBV5-4 and TRBJ2-3, is ETGVTQSPTHLIKTRGQQVTLRCSSQSGHNTVSWYQQALGQGPQFIFQYYREEENGRGNFPPRFSGLQFPNYSSELNVNALELDDSALYLCASSEGRGSTDTQYFGPGTRLTVL.